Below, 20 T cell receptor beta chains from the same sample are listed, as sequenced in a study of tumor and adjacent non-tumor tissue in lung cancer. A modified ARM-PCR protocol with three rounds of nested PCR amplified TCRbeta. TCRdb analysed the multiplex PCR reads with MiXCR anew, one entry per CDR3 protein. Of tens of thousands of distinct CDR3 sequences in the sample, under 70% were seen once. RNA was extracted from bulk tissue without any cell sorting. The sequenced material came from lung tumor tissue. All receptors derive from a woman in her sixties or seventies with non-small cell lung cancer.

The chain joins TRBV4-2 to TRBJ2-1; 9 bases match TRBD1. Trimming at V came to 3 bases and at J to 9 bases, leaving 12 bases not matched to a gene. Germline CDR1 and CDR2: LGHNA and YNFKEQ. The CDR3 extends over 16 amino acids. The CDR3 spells CASSHRTGGADSEQFF. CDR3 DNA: TGTGCCAGCAGCCACAGAACAGGGGGCGCCGACAGTGAGCAGTTCTTC.

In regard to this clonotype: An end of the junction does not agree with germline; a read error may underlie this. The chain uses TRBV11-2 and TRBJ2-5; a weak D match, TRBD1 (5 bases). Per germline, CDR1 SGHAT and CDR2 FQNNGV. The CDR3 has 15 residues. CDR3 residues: CASSISYRFTEIQYF. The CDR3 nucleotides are TGTGCCAGCAGCATTTCGTACAGGTTTACAGAGATCCAGTACTTC.

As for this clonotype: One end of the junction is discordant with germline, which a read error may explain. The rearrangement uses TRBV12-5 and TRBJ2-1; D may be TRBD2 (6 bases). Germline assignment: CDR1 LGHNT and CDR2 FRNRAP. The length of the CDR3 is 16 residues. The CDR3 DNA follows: TGTGCTAGTGCCCCGCAGCCCGCGGGAATCGGCAATGAACAGTTCTTC. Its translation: CASAPQPAGIGNEQFF.

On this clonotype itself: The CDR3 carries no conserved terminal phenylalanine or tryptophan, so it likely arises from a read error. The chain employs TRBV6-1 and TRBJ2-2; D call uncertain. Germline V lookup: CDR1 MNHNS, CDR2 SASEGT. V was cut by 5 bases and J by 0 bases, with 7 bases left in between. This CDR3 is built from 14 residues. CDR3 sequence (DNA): TGTGCCAGCAGTTTACCGGCGAACACCGGGGAGCTGTTTATT. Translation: CASSLPANTGELFI.

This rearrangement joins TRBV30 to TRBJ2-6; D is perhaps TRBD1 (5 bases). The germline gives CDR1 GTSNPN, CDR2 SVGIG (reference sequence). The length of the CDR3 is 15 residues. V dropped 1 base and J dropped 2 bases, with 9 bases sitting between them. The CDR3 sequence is CAWSETATGANVLTF. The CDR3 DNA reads TGTGCCTGGAGTGAGACAGCAACTGGGGCCAACGTCCTGACTTTC.

The chain's CDR3 is CSEETGSWIEQFF. The DNA of the CDR3 is TGCAGCGAGGAGACAGGGTCGTGGATTGAGCAGTTCTTC. V is TRBV29-1 and J is TRBJ2-1, with 7 positions matching TRBD1. Germline trimming cut 7 bases from V and 9 bases from J; bases unmatched to any gene: 12. The CDR3 runs 13 residues. Germline CDR1 reads SQVTM; CDR2 reads ANQGSEA.

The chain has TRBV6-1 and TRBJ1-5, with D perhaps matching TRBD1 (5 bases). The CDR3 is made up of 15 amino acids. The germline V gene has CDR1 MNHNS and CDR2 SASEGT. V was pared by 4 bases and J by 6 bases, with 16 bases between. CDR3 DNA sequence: TGTGCCAGCAGTGGTGGAGGGGCAATGGGTCAGCCCCAGCATTTT. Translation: CASSGGGAMGQPQHF.

The CDR3 nucleotides are TGTGCCAGCAGCTTGCCGAGTGGACAACTGACCGGGGGGACCCAGTACTTC. This codes for CASSLPSGQLTGGTQYF. This chain joins TRBV7-9 and TRBJ2-5; TRBD2 might be the D (6 bases). The CDR3 runs to 17 residues. Trimming left V 3 bases short and J 7 bases short, with 24 bases between. Germline V lookup: CDR1 SEHNR, CDR2 FQNEAQ (reference sequence).

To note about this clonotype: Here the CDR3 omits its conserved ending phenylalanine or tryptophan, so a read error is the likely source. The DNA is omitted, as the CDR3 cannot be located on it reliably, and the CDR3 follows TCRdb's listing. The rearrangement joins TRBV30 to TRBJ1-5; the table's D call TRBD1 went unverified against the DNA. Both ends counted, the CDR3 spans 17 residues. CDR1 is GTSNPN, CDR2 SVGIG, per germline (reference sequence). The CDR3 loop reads CAWSPGFRRGFNQPQHS.

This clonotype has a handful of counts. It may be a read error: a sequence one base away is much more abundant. The CDR3 DNA sequence: TGTGCCAGCAGATCCGGGACAGGGTTCACTGAAGCTTTCTTT. Its protein product is CASRSGTGFTEAFF. This chain links TRBV6-5 with TRBJ1-1; 9 nucleotides align to TRBD1. V shed 6 bases and J 4 bases; nucleotides not matched to a gene: 6. The CDR3 is 14 residues long. The V gene's germline CDR1 is MNHEY and CDR2 SVGAGI.

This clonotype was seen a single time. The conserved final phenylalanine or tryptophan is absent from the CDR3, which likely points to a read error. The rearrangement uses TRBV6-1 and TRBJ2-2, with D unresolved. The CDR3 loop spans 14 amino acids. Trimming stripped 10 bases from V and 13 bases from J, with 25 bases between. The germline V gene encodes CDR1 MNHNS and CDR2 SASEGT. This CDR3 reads CAISLQANTVGLFY. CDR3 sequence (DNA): TGTGCCATCTCCCTCCAGGCCAACACCGTGGGGCTGTTTTAT.

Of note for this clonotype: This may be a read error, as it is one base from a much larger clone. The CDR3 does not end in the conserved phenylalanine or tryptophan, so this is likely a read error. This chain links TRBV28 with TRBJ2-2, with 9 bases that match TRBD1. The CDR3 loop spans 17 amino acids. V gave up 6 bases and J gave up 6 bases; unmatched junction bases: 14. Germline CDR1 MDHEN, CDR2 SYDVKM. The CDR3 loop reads CASSHGGQGTFPGELFL. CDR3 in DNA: TGTGCCAGCAGCCACGGCGGACAGGGGACGTTTCCCGGGGAGCTGTTTCTT.

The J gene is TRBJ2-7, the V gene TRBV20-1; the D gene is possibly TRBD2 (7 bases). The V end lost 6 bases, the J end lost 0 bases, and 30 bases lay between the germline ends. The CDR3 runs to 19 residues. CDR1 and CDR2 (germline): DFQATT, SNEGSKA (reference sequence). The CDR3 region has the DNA TGCAGTGCAGCTAAGGGGGGGGGCCCCGGACACCGAAGCTCCTACGAGCAGTACTTC. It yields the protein CSAAKGGGPGHRSSYEQYF.

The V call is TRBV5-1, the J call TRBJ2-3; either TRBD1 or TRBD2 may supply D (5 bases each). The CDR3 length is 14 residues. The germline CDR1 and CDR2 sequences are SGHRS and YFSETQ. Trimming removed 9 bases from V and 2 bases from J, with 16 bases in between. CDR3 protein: CANKPGRHTDTQYF. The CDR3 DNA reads TGCGCCAACAAGCCGGGACGCCACACAGATACGCAGTATTTT.

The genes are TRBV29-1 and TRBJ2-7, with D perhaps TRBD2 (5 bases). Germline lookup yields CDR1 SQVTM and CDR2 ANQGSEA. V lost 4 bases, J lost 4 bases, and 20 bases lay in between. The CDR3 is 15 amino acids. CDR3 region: CSVAHGGRRSYEQYF. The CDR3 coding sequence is TGCAGCGTTGCCCATGGAGGCAGGAGAAGTTACGAGCAGTACTTC.

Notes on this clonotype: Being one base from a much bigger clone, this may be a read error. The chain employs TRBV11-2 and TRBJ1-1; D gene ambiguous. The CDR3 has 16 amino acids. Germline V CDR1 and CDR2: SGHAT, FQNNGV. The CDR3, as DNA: TGTGGCAGCAGCTTAGATCTGTTACAGTCGAACACTGAAGCTTTCTTT. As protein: CGSSLDLLQSNTEAFF.

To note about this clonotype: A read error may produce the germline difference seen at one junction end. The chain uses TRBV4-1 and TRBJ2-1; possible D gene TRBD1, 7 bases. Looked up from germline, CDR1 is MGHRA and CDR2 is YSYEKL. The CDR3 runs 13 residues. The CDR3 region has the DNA TGCACCAGCAGGGGGACTGGCTACAATGAGCAGTTCTTT. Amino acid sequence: CTSRGTGYNEQFF.

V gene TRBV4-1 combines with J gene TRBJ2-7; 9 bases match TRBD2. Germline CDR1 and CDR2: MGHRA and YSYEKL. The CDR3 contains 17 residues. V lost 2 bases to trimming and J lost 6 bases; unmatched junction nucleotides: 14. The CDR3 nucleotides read TGCGCCAGCAGCCAATATATGCTAGCGGGATTTCGCAGCGAGCAGTACTTC. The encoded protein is CASSQYMLAGFRSEQYF.

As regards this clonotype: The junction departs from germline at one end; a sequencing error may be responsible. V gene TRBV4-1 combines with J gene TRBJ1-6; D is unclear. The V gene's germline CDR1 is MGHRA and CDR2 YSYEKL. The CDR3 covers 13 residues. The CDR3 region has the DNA TGCGCCAGCAACCAAGAAGTTAATTCACTCCTCCACTTT. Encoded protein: CASNQEVNSLLHF.

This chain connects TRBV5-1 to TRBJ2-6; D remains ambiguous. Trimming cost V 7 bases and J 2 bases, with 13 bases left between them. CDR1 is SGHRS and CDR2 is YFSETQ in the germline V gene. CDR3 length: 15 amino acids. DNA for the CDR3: TGCGCCAGCGCCCTGTTGGATGCTGGGGCCAACGTCCTGACTTTC. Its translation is CASALLDAGANVLTF.